Listed here are 22 T cell receptor beta chains from one sample, sequenced in a study of CD8 T cells in Susac syndrome. 0.5 to 1 ug RNA was reverse transcribed with random hexamers. TCRdb used MiXCR to reprocess the immunoSEQ multiplex PCR reads, holding one entry per CDR3 protein. The sample lists roughly 200,000 distinct CDR3 sequences, 95% occurring once. The sequencing input was CD4+ T cells from PBMCs. Source of these receptors: a human donor with multiple sclerosis.

V and J are TRBV20-1 and TRBJ1-2, with TRBD1 matching 9 bases. With 1 base clipped from V and 6 bases from J, the junction kept 3 bases outside the gene matches. Per germline, CDR1 DFQATT and CDR2 SNEGSKA (reference sequence). There are 13 residues in the CDR3. In nucleotides, the CDR3 is TGCAGTGCTAGAGTGGGACAGGGCGATGGCTACACCTTC. As protein: CSARVGQGDGYTF.

This clonotype was seen just once. The rearrangement uses TRBV5-6 and TRBJ1-2; D is undetermined. Trimming removed 0 bases from V and 5 bases from J, with 14 bases in between. Germline CDR1 reads SGHDT; CDR2 reads YYEEEE. The CDR3 is 15 residues long. DNA for the CDR3: TGTGCCAGCAGCTTGGAGGATGCCCACCCATATGGCTACACCTTC. It is translated as CASSLEDAHPYGYTF.

J is TRBJ2-1 and V is TRBV30, with 7 bases identical to TRBD2. CDR3 length equals 14 residues. CDR1 is GTSNPN, CDR2 SVGIG, per germline (reference sequence). V shed 1 base, J shed 6 bases, and the junction held 6 bases outside the gene matches. The CDR3 reads CAWSEGGLGNEQFF. DNA of the CDR3: TGTGCCTGGAGTGAGGGAGGGTTAGGCAATGAGCAGTTCTTC. The whole variable domain, filled in from reference TRBV30 and TRBJ2-1, reads SQTIHQWPATLVQPVGSPLSLECTVEGTSNPNLYWYRQAAGRGLQLLFYSVGIGQISSEVPQNLSASRPQDRQFILSSKKLLLSDSGFYLCAWSEGGLGNEQFFGPGTRLTVL.

V gene TRBV29-1 combines with J gene TRBJ1-2, with D unresolved. CDR1 and CDR2 (germline): SQVTM, ANQGSEA. The CDR3 is 9 amino acids. V was trimmed by 3 bases and J by 8 bases, leaving 4 bases between them. CDR3 nucleotide sequence: TGCAGCGTTGAGAAGGGCTACACCTTC. Protein: CSVEKGYTF.

This sequence joins TRBV29-1 and TRBJ2-2; D ambiguous. The CDR3 extends over 13 amino acids. Trimming removed 2 bases from V and 6 bases from J, with 10 bases in between. Germline CDR1 SQVTM, CDR2 ANQGSEA. CDR3 DNA sequence: TGCAGCGTTGAATCCCGATTAGCCGGGGAGCTGTTTTTT. This codes for CSVESRLAGELFF.

The gene calls are TRBV30 and TRBJ2-5; tentatively, D is TRBD1 (5 bases). The CDR3 extends over 14 amino acids. The V gene's germline CDR1 is GTSNPN and CDR2 SVGIG (reference sequence). Trimming took off 2 bases at V and 3 bases at J, with 13 bases between the two ends. The chain's CDR3 is CAWSYGTGEETQYF. CDR3 DNA: TGTGCCTGGAGTTACGGTACAGGCGAAGAGACCCAGTACTTC.

This clonotype was counted a single time. This chain uses TRBV29-1 with TRBJ2-3; D is uncertain. Germline assignment: CDR1 SQVTM and CDR2 ANQGSEA. CDR3 length: 14 amino acids. Trimming left V 6 bases short and J 3 bases short, with 16 bases between. Here the CDR3 DNA reads TGCAGCGTCCCCCGTTGGCCCCGGACAGATACGCAGTATTTT. Translating it yields CSVPRWPRTDTQYF.

This chain connects TRBV4-2 to TRBJ2-3; D gene ambiguous. From germline, CDR1 is LGHNA and CDR2 YNFKEQ. This CDR3 is built from 14 residues. Trimming stripped 0 bases from V and 2 bases from J, with 6 bases between. CDR3 DNA sequence: TGTGCCAGCAGCCAAGATCATCCCACAGATACGCAGTATTTT. Amino acids: CASSQDHPTDTQYF.

The chain employs TRBV25-1 and TRBJ2-3; D is uncertain. CDR1 and CDR2 (germline): MGHDK, SYGVNS. The CDR3 is made up of 14 amino acids. V was clipped by 4 bases and J by 0 bases, with 8 bases between them. The CDR3 DNA reads TGTGCCAGCAGTGGCACCTCTAGCACAGATACGCAGTATTTT. It translates to CASSGTSSTDTQYF.

This clonotype was found a few times. This chain uses TRBV18 with TRBJ2-1, with a tentative D call TRBD1 (6 bases). CDR1 KGHSH and CDR2 LQKENI come from the germline V gene. The CDR3 covers 13 residues. V lost 6 bases, J lost 4 bases, and 10 bases lay in between. The CDR3: CASSPGTYNEQFF. For the CDR3, the DNA is TGTGCCAGCTCCCCCGGGACATACAATGAGCAGTTCTTC.

The count of this clonotype is one. This chain joins TRBV5-1 and TRBJ1-2, with D possibly TRBD1 on 6 matching bases. The CDR3 runs 14 residues. V lost 4 bases to trimming and J lost 6 bases, with 16 bases between them. Per the germline V gene, CDR1 is SGHRS and CDR2 is YFSETQ. As DNA, the CDR3 is TGCGCCAGCAGCCCGGAGACAGGTCCGAATGGCTACACCTTC. Its translation: CASSPETGPNGYTF. The variable domain in full, with the rest retrieved from reference TRBV5-1 and TRBJ1-2, is KAGVTQTPRYLIKTRGQQVTLSCSPISGHRSVSWYQQTPGQGLQFLFEYFSETQRNKGNFPGRFSGRQFSNSRSEMNVSTLELGDSALYLCASSPETGPNGYTFGSGTRLTVV.

This chain connects TRBV7-6 to TRBJ1-3; no clear D. The CDR3 is 15 residues long. The germline gives CDR1 SGHVS, CDR2 FNYEAQ. The V end lost 5 bases, the J end lost 6 bases, and 17 bases lay between the germline ends. The CDR3 protein is CASSPSYGTENTIYF. The CDR3 DNA reads as TGTGCCAGCAGCCCCTCTTACGGTACTGAAAACACCATATATTTT. The whole variable domain, remainder taken from reference TRBV7-6 and TRBJ1-3, is GAGVSQSPRYKVTKRGQDVALRCDPISGHVSLYWYRQALGQGPEFLTYFNYEAQQDKSGLPNDRFSAERPEGSISTLTIQRTEQRDSAMYRCASSPSYGTENTIYFGEGSWLTVV.

The CDR3 loop reads CASSGRQIGHLGYTF. CDR3 DNA: TGTGCCAGCAGTGGGAGACAGATCGGACATCTTGGCTACACCTTC. The gene calls are TRBV25-1 and TRBJ1-2, with a possible D match to TRBD1 (5 bases). This CDR3 comprises 15 residues. Germline CDR1 reads MGHDK; CDR2 reads SYGVNS. Trimming pared 4 bases from V and 7 bases from J, leaving 19 bases between.

The rearrangement joins TRBV3-1 to TRBJ2-7; weak D call: TRBD2 (7 bases). V lost 3 bases to trimming and J lost 2 bases, with 14 bases between them. Germline CDR1 and CDR2: LGHDT and YNNKEL (reference sequence). The CDR3 loop spans 15 amino acids. In DNA, the CDR3 is TGTGCCAGCAGCCACGGAGGGGGGGATCCCTACGAGCAGTACTTC. This gives the protein CASSHGGGDPYEQYF.

This chain links TRBV11-2 with TRBJ2-5; TRBD2 matches at 12 bases. V was clipped by 4 bases and J by 5 bases; unmatched bases: 5. CDR1 and CDR2 from the germline V gene are SGHAT and FQNNGV. This CDR3 is built from 15 residues. The DNA of the CDR3 is TGTGCCAGCAGCTCCCGACTAGCGGGGGTTGAGACCCAGTACTTC. Translating it yields CASSSRLAGVETQYF.

The CDR3: CSATRSLPANEQFF. The CDR3 DNA sequence: TGCAGTGCAACGAGGAGCTTGCCGGCCAATGAGCAGTTCTTC. The chain recombines TRBV20-1 with TRBJ2-1; no clear D. Germline V CDR1 and CDR2: DFQATT, SNEGSKA (reference sequence). CDR3 length equals 14 residues. The V end lost 6 bases, the J end lost 6 bases, and 18 bases lay between the germline ends.

The chain carries TRBV15 and TRBJ2-2; the D is unclear. Germline-derived CDR1 and CDR2 are LNHNV and YYDKDF (reference sequence). Trimming took 4 bases from V and 4 from J, leaving 10 bases between them. CDR3 length: 14 amino acids. CDR3 DNA: TGTGCCACCAGCATTGGTAGATCCACCGGGGAGCTGTTTTTT. Its protein product is CATSIGRSTGELFF.

This clonotype occurred once. V is TRBV29-1 and J is TRBJ1-1, with D uncertain. The CDR3 has 10 residues. Trimming pared 7 bases from V and 6 bases from J, leaving 9 bases between. The germline V gene encodes CDR1 SQVTM and CDR2 ANQGSEA. The CDR3 region is CSARSPEAFF. For the CDR3, the DNA is TGCAGCGCCCGCAGCCCTGAAGCTTTCTTT.

In its sample, this clonotype was seen once. J is TRBJ2-1 and V is TRBV29-1; the D gene is possibly TRBD1 (5 bases). This CDR3 comprises 15 residues. The ends were cut back, 5 bases at V and 4 bases at J, with 18 bases in the middle. Germline V gene data show CDR1 as SQVTM and CDR2 as ANQGSEA. CDR3 residues: CSVNPIRELYNEQFF. The CDR3 bases are TGCAGCGTTAACCCCATCAGGGAATTATACAATGAGCAGTTCTTC.

CDR3 in DNA: TGTGCCAGCAGCCCGGGCAGCGGGGGGGTCACATCCCAGTACTTC. It encodes CASSPGSGGVTSQYF. The genes are TRBV3-1 and TRBJ2-5; 10 positions agree with TRBD2. The CDR3 is 15 amino acids. Losses at the gene ends were 4 bases for V and 9 bases for J; bases not matched to a gene: 11. The germline V gene has CDR1 LGHDT and CDR2 YNNKEL (reference sequence).

This clonotype was seen once. The V gene is TRBV7-3, the J gene TRBJ2-3; maybe TRBD2 (6 bases). Germline V lookup: CDR1 SGHTA, CDR2 FQGTGA. The CDR3 totals 14 residues. Trimming cost V 5 bases and J 11 bases, with 20 bases left between them. The CDR3 protein is CASSLAGEAGGQYF. DNA for the CDR3: TGTGCCAGCAGCCTTGCCGGGGAGGCCGGGGGGCAGTATTTT. Complete variable domain (other parts from reference TRBV7-3 and TRBJ2-3): GAGVSQTPSNKVTEKGKYVELRCDPISGHTALYWYRQSLGQGPEFLIYFQGTGAADDSGLPNDRFFAVRPEGSVSTLKIQRTERGDSAVYLCASSLAGEAGGQYFGPGTRLTVL.

This rearrangement joins TRBV4-1 to TRBJ1-5, with TRBD1 matching 7 bases. The CDR3 has 16 residues. V was clipped by 1 base and J by 0 bases; unmatched bases: 3. Germline assignment: CDR1 MGHRA and CDR2 YSYEKL. The CDR3 DNA follows: TGCGCCAGCAGCCAAGGACAGGGAACTAGCAATCAGCCCCAGCATTTT. Translated, it gives CASSQGQGTSNQPQHF.